This entry describes one T cell receptor (beta chain). Germline V gene sequence: CDR1 SGHRS, CDR2 YFSETQ. The trim removed 4 bases at V and 3 bases at J, leaving 6 bases unmatched. This CDR3 is 15 amino acids long. Profiling relied on immunoSEQ multiplex PCR, and the TCRdb table lists in-frame clones only, not all of them. The repertoire holds over 150,000 clones, with around 84% as singletons. This sample stems from a study of blood T cell repertoires in COVID-19. The material sequenced was PBMCs or T cells enriched from blood (not recorded which). The rearrangement links TRBV5-1 to TRBJ2-5; 10 nucleotides align to TRBD1. This sequence originates from a man aged 50-59 years who had recovered from COVID-19. The CDR3 region is CASSHTTGGEETQYF. The CDR3 bases are TGCGCCAGCAGCCACACGACAGGGGGCGAAGAGACCCAGTACTTC.